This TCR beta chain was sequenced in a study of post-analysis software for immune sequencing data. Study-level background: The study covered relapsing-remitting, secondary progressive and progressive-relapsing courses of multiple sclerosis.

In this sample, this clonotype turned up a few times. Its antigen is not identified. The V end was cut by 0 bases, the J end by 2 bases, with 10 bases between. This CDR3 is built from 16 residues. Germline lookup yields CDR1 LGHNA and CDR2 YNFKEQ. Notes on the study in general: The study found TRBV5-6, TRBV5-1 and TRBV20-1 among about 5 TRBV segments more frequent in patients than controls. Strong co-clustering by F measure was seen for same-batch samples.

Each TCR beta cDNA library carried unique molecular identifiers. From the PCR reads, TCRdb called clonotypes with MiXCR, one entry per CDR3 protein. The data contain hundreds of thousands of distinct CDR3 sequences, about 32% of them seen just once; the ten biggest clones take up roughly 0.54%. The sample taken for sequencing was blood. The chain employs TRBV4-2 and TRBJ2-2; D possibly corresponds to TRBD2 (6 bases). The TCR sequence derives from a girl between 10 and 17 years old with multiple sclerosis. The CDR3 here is CASSQEFSGNTGELFF. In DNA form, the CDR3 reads TGTGCCAGCAGCCAAGAGTTTAGCGGAAACACCGGGGAGCTGTTTTTT.